The 25 T cell receptor beta chains listed next were all sequenced from one sample in a study of CD8+ T cells in alopecia areata (dated by TCRdb to 2017 to 2018). The meaning of the sample's time point label: baseline before oral tofacitinib. The method was the immunoSEQ multiplex PCR assay. To provide template for TCR sequencing, every sample had RNA extracted and reverse transcribed into cDNA. The source is immuneACCESS, and TCRdb retained only in-frame sequences with V and J called. Part of the clones is not carried over; for the studies checked, unresolved V genes explain less than half of this, and the remainder is unexplained. Within this sample are 120,000 to 150,000 clones, with about nine tenths of them counted one time only. The ten largest clones represent less than 15% of the sample. The specimen comprised CD8+ T cells sorted from blood, sampled at week 0. The receptor set was obtained from a human donor with alopecia areata.

The J gene is TRBJ2-5, the V gene TRBV19; the D gene is possibly TRBD1 (5 bases). The germline V gene encodes CDR1 LNHDA and CDR2 SQIVND (reference sequence). Deletions cut 3 bases from V and 5 bases from J, with 16 bases between. This CDR3 spans 15 amino acids. In DNA form, the CDR3 reads TGTGCCAGTAGTATTTTAGGGGAATACGAGGAGACCCAGTACTTC. As protein: CASSILGEYEETQYF.

This sequence joins TRBV27 and TRBJ2-6, with 7 bases fitting TRBD1. V lost 3 bases to trimming and J lost 4 bases; unmatched junction nucleotides: 6. This CDR3 spans 16 amino acids. The germline gives CDR1 MNHEY, CDR2 SMNVEV (reference sequence). CDR3 region: CASSFFPTGGANVLTF. The CDR3 coding sequence is TGTGCCAGCAGTTTTTTCCCGACAGGGGGGGCCAACGTCCTGACTTTC.

This chain links TRBV4-1 with TRBJ2-3; D possibly uses TRBD1 or TRBD2 (6 bases each). The CDR3 sequence is 15 residues long. V shed 2 bases and J shed 7 bases, with 16 bases lying between them. CDR1 MGHRA and CDR2 YSYEKL come from the germline V gene. The chain's CDR3 is CASSQLRGQQHTQYF. CDR3 sequence (DNA): TGCGCCAGCAGCCAATTACGGGGGCAGCAGCATACGCAGTATTTT.

The chain carries TRBV29-1 and TRBJ2-3; D is uncertain. V lost 4 bases, J lost 1 base, and 9 bases lay in between. The CDR3 consists of 13 residues. The germline CDR1 and CDR2 sequences are SQVTM and ANQGSEA. The chain's CDR3 is CSVVERGTDTQYF. In DNA, the CDR3 is TGCAGCGTTGTAGAACGGGGCACAGATACGCAGTATTTT.

The chain carries TRBV19 and TRBJ2-7; 9 bases match TRBD1. This CDR3 comprises 13 residues. J was trimmed by 4 bases and V by 9 bases; bases with no gene match: 7. CDR1 and CDR2 from the germline V gene are LNHDA and SQIVND (reference sequence). This CDR3 reads CASRGQGVYEQYF. The CDR3 DNA is TGTGCCAGCCGGGGACAGGGTGTTTACGAGCAGTACTTC.

The V and J genes are TRBV18 and TRBJ2-5; TRBD1 might be the D (6 bases). CDR1 is KGHSH and CDR2 is LQKENI in the germline V gene. This CDR3 region has 15 residues. V lost 4 bases and J lost 2, with 14 bases in between. CDR3 loop: CASSRTGSVQETQYF. In nucleotides, the CDR3 is TGTGCCAGCTCACGAACAGGGTCGGTACAAGAGACCCAGTACTTC.

The chain has TRBV27 and TRBJ2-1; the match to TRBD2 covers 7 bases. Germline V gene lookup returns CDR1 MNHEY and CDR2 SMNVEV (reference sequence). The CDR3 is 16 amino acids. The V gene end was trimmed by 6 bases and the J gene end by 4 bases; junction bases not matched to a gene: 12. Here the CDR3 reads CASRPGTTVFYNEQFF. The CDR3 nucleotides read TGTGCCAGCAGACCCGGGACTACGGTATTTTACAATGAGCAGTTCTTC.

The CDR3 sequence: CASSFRPGGNEQFF. DNA of the CDR3: TGCGCCAGCAGCTTCCGACCCGGAGGGAATGAGCAGTTCTTC. The V gene is TRBV5-1, the J gene TRBJ2-1; maybe TRBD2 (6 bases). V gave up 2 bases and J gave up 7 bases, with 13 bases separating them. This CDR3 contains 14 residues. CDR1 is SGHRS and CDR2 is YFSETQ in the germline V gene.

This rearrangement joins TRBV11-1 to TRBJ2-5, with 10 bases fitting TRBD2. The CDR3 is made up of 15 amino acids. The J segment lost 6 bases and the V segment lost 2 bases, leaving 6 bases of the junction unmatched. Germline V lookup: CDR1 SGHAT, CDR2 FQDESV (reference sequence). The CDR3 DNA is TGTGCCAGCAGCTTACCTAGCGGGGGCATGAAGACCCAGTACTTC. The encoded protein is CASSLPSGGMKTQYF.

In this sample, this clone turned up once. V and J are TRBV30 and TRBJ2-7, with D uncertain. Germline V lookup: CDR1 GTSNPN, CDR2 SVGIG (reference sequence). The CDR3 has 11 residues. Deletions cut 3 bases from V and 0 bases from J, with 3 bases between. The CDR3 DNA reads as TGTGCCTGGAGGGACTCCTACGAGCAGTACTTC. It specifies CAWRDSYEQYF.

This chain connects TRBV7-2 to TRBJ2-7, with D unresolved. CDR1 is SGHTA, CDR2 FQGNSA, per germline. This CDR3 has 14 amino acids. The V end lost 1 base, the J end lost 3 bases, and 10 bases lay between the germline ends. In DNA form, the CDR3 reads TGTGCCAGCAGCTTAGGATCCGAATTCTACGAGCAGTACTTC. As protein: CASSLGSEFYEQYF.

The genes are TRBV6-6 and TRBJ2-7, with 7 bases identical to TRBD1. Per the germline V gene, CDR1 is MNHNY and CDR2 is SVGAGI (reference sequence). With V trimmed by 4 bases and J by 5 bases, 5 bases remained unmatched. This CDR3 contains 13 residues. This chain's CDR3 is CASSFFGQDEQYF. The CDR3 DNA follows: TGTGCCAGCAGTTTTTTCGGACAGGACGAGCAGTACTTC.

The gene calls are TRBV11-2 and TRBJ2-2; 8 nucleotides agree with TRBD2. With V trimmed by 0 bases and J by 1 base, 13 bases remained unmatched. Germline V gene sequence: CDR1 SGHAT, CDR2 FQNNGV. The CDR3 has 20 amino acids. The CDR3 nucleotides read TGTGCCAGCAGCTTAGATAGCCTAGCGGGTCTCCTGGGGAACACCGGGGAGCTGTTTTTT. Its protein product is CASSLDSLAGLLGNTGELFF.

The rearrangement uses TRBV29-1 and TRBJ1-2; D call uncertain. CDR1 is SQVTM and CDR2 is ANQGSEA in the germline V gene. Trimming took 6 bases from V and 1 from J, leaving 6 bases between them. The CDR3 has 11 residues. CDR3 sequence: CSVADNYGYTF. CDR3 nucleotide sequence: TGCAGCGTAGCCGATAACTATGGCTACACCTTC.

As DNA, the CDR3 is TGCAGCGTTGAAGTTAAACTAGCCAAAAACATTCAGTACTTC. As protein: CSVEVKLAKNIQYF. The chain has TRBV29-1 and TRBJ2-4; no clear D gene. The V gene's germline CDR1 is SQVTM and CDR2 ANQGSEA. Between the trimmed V and J ends, which lost 1 base and 0 bases, there was a span of 7 bases. CDR3 size: 14 residues.

For this clone: The junction departs from the called germline gene at one end, perhaps through a read error. The chain couples TRBV7-9 to TRBJ2-2; possibly TRBD2 for D (5 bases). The CDR3 is 15 residues long. Looked up from germline, CDR1 is SEHNR and CDR2 is FQNEAQ (reference sequence). This chain's CDR3 is CASSPSGAYTGEPFF. CDR3 DNA: TGTGCCAGCAGCCCGAGCGGAGCGTACACCGGGGAGCCGTTTTTT.

V usage is TRBV7-9 and J usage is TRBJ2-7, with D uncertain. Germline CDR1 reads SEHNR; CDR2 reads FQNEAQ (reference sequence). The CDR3 totals 14 residues. V was cut by 5 bases and J by 3 bases, with 14 bases left in between. CDR3 sequence reads: CASSKGIRLYEQYF. CDR3 DNA sequence: TGTGCCAGCAGCAAAGGGATCAGGCTCTACGAGCAGTACTTC.

V is TRBV30 and J is TRBJ2-7; 8 bases are a match to TRBD2. Germline V CDR1 and CDR2: GTSNPN, SVGIG (reference sequence). The trim removed 0 bases at V and 6 bases at J, leaving 1 base unmatched. There are 12 residues in the CDR3. The CDR3 here is CAWSVGGAEQYF. The CDR3 DNA is TGTGCCTGGAGTGTCGGGGGGGCCGAGCAGTACTTC.

The chain joins TRBV10-1 to TRBJ2-1; no definite D call. This CDR3 comprises 15 residues. The V end was cut by 2 bases, the J end by 2 bases, with 10 bases between. CDR1 and CDR2 (germline): WNHNN, SYGVQD (reference sequence). Here the CDR3 reads CASSEGYRAYNEQFF. Here the CDR3 DNA reads TGCGCCAGCAGTGAGGGCTACCGAGCCTACAATGAGCAGTTCTTC.

The J gene is TRBJ2-7, the V gene TRBV10-3; D might be TRBD1 or TRBD2, each matching 5 bases. Trimming shortened V by 5 bases and J by 0 bases, and 20 bases separated the two germline ends. The CDR3 consists of 17 residues. In germline, CDR1 is ENHRY, CDR2 SYGVKD. CDR3 in amino acids: CAISSGVGDVSSYEQYF. The CDR3 nucleotides read TGTGCCATCAGTAGCGGCGTCGGGGACGTATCCTCCTACGAGCAGTACTTC.

The chain joins TRBV5-6 to TRBJ2-5, with D perhaps matching TRBD1 (5 bases). V was cut by 5 bases and J by 2 bases, with 16 bases left in between. CDR1 and CDR2 (germline): SGHDT, YYEEEE. This CDR3 contains 15 residues. The CDR3 DNA reads TGTGCCAGCAGGTCTGAACAGGAGTGGCAAGAGACCCAGTACTTC. Amino acid sequence: CASRSEQEWQETQYF.

V and J are TRBV7-2 and TRBJ2-1, with 13 bases lining up with TRBD2. The CDR3 spans 15 residues. The germline V gene has CDR1 SGHTA and CDR2 FQGNSA. V dropped 5 bases and J dropped 10; count of bases not matched to a gene: 8. The CDR3 spells CASSVTSGGAWEQFF. CDR3 nucleotides: TGTGCCAGCAGCGTAACTAGCGGGGGGGCCTGGGAGCAGTTCTTC. The full variable domain, completed using reference TRBV7-2 and TRBJ2-1, is GAGVSQSPSNKVTEKGKDVELRCDPISGHTALYWYRQSLGQGLEFLIYFQGNSAPDKSGLPSDRFSAERTGGSVSTLTIQRTQQEDSAVYLCASSVTSGGAWEQFFGPGTRLTVL.

The rearrangement uses TRBV6-1 and TRBJ2-1; D is undetermined. The CDR3 is 13 residues long. Trimming pared 10 bases from V and 4 bases from J, leaving 14 bases between. The germline V gene has CDR1 MNHNS and CDR2 SASEGT. The CDR3 here is CAIKTDTYNEQFF. For the CDR3, the DNA is TGTGCCATCAAAACGGATACATACAATGAGCAGTTCTTC.

This clone occurred a few times. A read error likely explains this, since a far larger clone differs by one base. Other DNA sequences in the sample encode the same CDR3. The chain combines TRBV4-1 with TRBJ2-3; possible D gene TRBD2, 6 bases. V was cut by 1 base and J by 5 bases, with 10 bases left in between. CDR3 length equals 14 residues. Germline CDR1 MGHRA, CDR2 YSYEKL. CDR3 amino acids: CASSQAGEVDTQYF. The CDR3 nucleotides are TGCGCCAGCAGCCAAGCGGGAGAGGTAGATACGCAGTATTTT.

The V call is TRBV6-6, the J call TRBJ2-7; 9 nucleotides match TRBD1. The V gene's germline CDR1 is MNHNY and CDR2 SVGAGI (reference sequence). Unmatched junction bases numbered 14, after V lost 7 bases and J lost 4 bases. This CDR3 has 16 amino acids. CDR3 coding DNA: TGTGCCAGCAATGCGCCGATCCACAGGGGGCCGTACGAGCAGTACTTC. Its protein is CASNAPIHRGPYEQYF.